The next 6 T cell receptor beta chains were all read from a single sample in a study of blood T cell repertoires in COVID-19. Using immunoSEQ multiplex PCR, the repertoire was profiled, and TCRdb retains in-frame clones only, with some absent. The repertoire has about 380,000 clones, approximately 88% of them found once; the top ten carry 0.95% to 1.5%. Sequencing was performed on peripheral blood. The receptors shown here come from a man aged 40-55 years with acute or convalescent COVID-19.

This clone was recorded a few times. This CDR3 reads CASSVDWELFF. The CDR3 DNA follows: TGTGCCAGCAGTGTGGACTGGGAGCTGTTTTTT. The chain combines TRBV2 with TRBJ2-2; TRBD2 is a possible D gene (5 bases). Trimming cost V 4 bases and J 9 bases, with 6 bases left between them. Germline V gene data show CDR1 as SNHLY and CDR2 as FYNNEI. The CDR3 extends over 11 amino acids.

The chain uses TRBV4-1 and TRBJ2-2, with 9 bases lining up with TRBD2. The V gene end was trimmed by 3 bases and the J gene end by 4 bases; junction bases not matched to a gene: 15. The CDR3 contains 19 residues. Germline lookup yields CDR1 MGHRA and CDR2 YSYEKL. The CDR3 coding sequence is TGCGCCAGCAGCCACGCCTCCTCGGGGGCGGGAGGGTCCACCGGGGAGCTGTTTTTT. Translating it yields CASSHASSGAGGSTGELFF.

A remark on this clone: Other DNA sequences in the sample encode the same CDR3. V and J are TRBV19 and TRBJ2-5; TRBD2 agrees at 12 bases. Unmatched junction bases numbered 3, after V lost 8 bases and J lost 5 bases. CDR3 length: 13 amino acids. CDR1 is LNHDA and CDR2 is SQIVND in the germline V gene (reference sequence). The CDR3 sequence is CASSTSGRETQYF. In nucleotides, the CDR3 is TGTGCCAGTTCTACTAGCGGGAGGGAGACCCAGTACTTC.

This chain links TRBV7-8 with TRBJ2-3; 8 positions match TRBD2. Trimming took 6 bases from V and 0 from J; bases not matched to a gene: 11. The CDR3 consists of 17 residues. Looked up from germline, CDR1 is SGHVS and CDR2 is FQNEAQ. CDR3 amino acids: CASRVTLAGRSTDTQYF. The DNA of the CDR3 is TGTGCCAGCAGAGTTACGCTAGCGGGCCGAAGCACAGATACGCAGTATTTT.

This clone was observed once. The chain is built from TRBV6-5 and TRBJ2-1; D is unresolved. Trimming took off 6 bases at V and 5 bases at J, with 11 bases between the two ends. From germline, CDR1 is MNHEY and CDR2 SVGAGI. This CDR3 comprises 13 residues. The CDR3 sequence is CASRRGQNNEQFF. In DNA form, the CDR3 reads TGTGCCAGCAGGAGAGGCCAGAACAATGAGCAGTTCTTC.

This clone was detected only once. J is TRBJ1-5 and V is TRBV9, with D perhaps matching TRBD1 (5 bases). Germline V gives CDR1 SGDLS, CDR2 YYNGEE. Trimming shortened V by 2 bases and J by 3 bases, and 9 bases separated the two germline ends. CDR3 length: 14 residues. The CDR3 DNA reads as TGTGCCAGCAGCGTTGGGGGGGACAATCAGCCCCAGCATTTT. Translating it yields CASSVGGDNQPQHF.